Here is one TCR beta chain with its context. Original data processing: The authors estimated nucleated cell counts from reference gene primer amplification. Data came from immunoSEQ multiplex PCR; TCRdb stores just in-frame clones and leaves some out. V and J calls and clone size are given by that table; D and trimming were obtained from the DNA. The sample has roughly 60,000 clones, almost 85% seen once. This record comes from a study of blood T cell repertoires in COVID-19. On the study more broadly: Both acute and convalescent COVID-19 samples were obtained from the United States, Italy and Spain. Sources were T cells, B-cell-depleted T cells, or PBMCs; the material itself was cDNA or gDNA.

Losses at the gene ends were 6 bases for V and 5 bases for J; bases not matched to a gene: 5. Germline CDR1 is MNHEY and CDR2 is SMNVEV (reference sequence). The CDR3 spans 14 residues. The origin of this receptor is a human donor in a cohort sampled during active COVID-19. Input material: peripheral blood. The rearrangement links TRBV27 to TRBJ2-5, with 11 bases matching TRBD2. This CDR3 reads CASRRTSGWETQYF. DNA of the CDR3: TGTGCCAGCAGACGGACTAGCGGGTGGGAGACCCAGTACTTC.